This T cell receptor beta chain stems from a study of cytomegalovirus exposure and HLA in healthy donors. Vbeta (60) and Jbeta (13) primers were used in the PCR. Only in-frame clones appear in the TCRdb table, and some are missing; sequencing was by immunoSEQ multiplex PCR. The sample totals roughly 54,000 clones. The clonotype originates from a woman between 25 and 40 years old in good health and CMV-seropositive. Sequences were obtained from PBMCs.

CDR3 nucleotide sequence: TGTGCCACCAGCAGAGATAGGATCTCGGGAGGCTACACCTTC. Its translation is CATSRDRISGGYTF. The rearrangement links TRBV15 to TRBJ1-2; D not resolved. The ends were cut back, 0 bases at V and 8 bases at J, with 13 bases in the middle. This CDR3 has 14 residues. Germline V gives CDR1 LNHNV, CDR2 YYDKDF (reference sequence).